The source of this T cell receptor beta chain is a study of shared clonotypes between healthy human individuals. The overall study: CD4 naive cells filled three plates per donor, CD4 memory three, CD8 naive two and CD8 memory one. Overall study findings and caveats: Although depth was large, rarefaction showed that sequencing of the sorted subsets was incomplete. Sequencing depth was expected to affect clonotype sharing among donors. Naive CD4 clonotypes were shared across several donors at roughly 5%.

TCRdb keeps only in-frame clones here, not all; method: immunoSEQ multiplex PCR. Here the sample spans about 2.2 million clones, 90% to 95% being singletons. Germline values: CDR1 MDHEN, CDR2 SYDVKM. This CDR3 is built from 16 residues. Between the trimmed V and J ends, which lost 7 bases and 3 bases, there was a span of 21 bases. Note on this clone: Its antigen is still unknown.

Terminally differentiated effector memory CD45RA+ cells were left out of the naive CD8 fraction, which was CD45RO-negative and positively selected for CCR7. Sequenced sample: naive CD8+ T cells from PBMCs. This receptor was obtained from a man between 18 and 35 years old in good health. Some clones in this sample may be carry-over from other donors' samples. The chain recombines TRBV28 with TRBJ1-2; D gene uncertain. CDR3 DNA: TGTGCCAGCACCCCACCTGAGGTTGTCGTGGACTATGGCTACACCTTC. Translation: CASTPPEVVVDYGYTF.